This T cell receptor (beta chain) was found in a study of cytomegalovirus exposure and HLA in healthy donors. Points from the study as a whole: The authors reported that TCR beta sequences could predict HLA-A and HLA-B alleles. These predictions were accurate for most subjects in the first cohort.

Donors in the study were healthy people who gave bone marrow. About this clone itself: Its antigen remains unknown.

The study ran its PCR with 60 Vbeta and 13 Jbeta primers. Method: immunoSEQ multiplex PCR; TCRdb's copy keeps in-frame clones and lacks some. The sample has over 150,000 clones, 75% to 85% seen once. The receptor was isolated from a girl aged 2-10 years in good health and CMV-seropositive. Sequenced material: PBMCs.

CDR3 loop: CASARASFF. The CDR3 nucleotides read TGTGCCAGCGCCAGGGCTTCTTTCTTT. V and J are TRBV9 and TRBJ1-1; D possibly corresponds to TRBD1 (5 bases). The germline gives CDR1 SGDLS, CDR2 YYNGEE. The CDR3 sequence is 9 residues long. Trimming pared 7 bases from V and 12 bases from J, leaving 10 bases between.